This passage covers 30 T cell receptor beta chains from one sample sequenced in a study of T-cell reconstitution after alpha-beta-depleted transplantation in children. As it was prepared, the TCRbeta library received unique molecular identifiers. One entry per CDR3 protein, called by TCRdb with MiXCR from the PCR reads. Of 540,000 or so distinct CDR3 sequences listed, more than 20% are singletons. The sequenced sample was PBMCs, mostly from graft donor cells, obtained 360 days after TCRalphabeta/CD19-depleted stem cell transplant. The receptors were gathered from a boy younger than two who had a stem cell transplant for acute myeloid leukemia, so the T cells may come from the graft donor.

The genes are TRBV11-2 and TRBJ1-6, with D perhaps TRBD1 (6 bases). Trimming pared 2 bases from V and 7 bases from J, leaving 12 bases between. The CDR3 contains 15 residues. The germline CDR1 and CDR2 sequences are SGHAT and FQNNGV. This CDR3 reads CASSLQDSLNSPLHF. The DNA of the CDR3 is TGTGCCAGCAGCTTACAGGACAGTTTGAATTCACCCCTCCACTTT.

The rearrangement links TRBV6-4 to TRBJ1-1; 8 bases align to TRBD1. With V trimmed by 6 bases and J by 4 bases, 4 bases remained unmatched. The CDR3 runs 13 residues. Germline values: CDR1 MRHNA, CDR2 SNTAGT. The CDR3 reads CASRDRVGTEAFF. The CDR3 nucleotides are TGTGCCAGCAGGGACAGGGTCGGCACTGAAGCTTTCTTT.

This clonotype was counted at least ten times. The DNA for the CDR3 is TGCGCCAGCAGCCGGGAGACGGGGTACACCGGGGAGCTGTTTTTT. It translates to CASSRETGYTGELFF. The chain carries TRBV4-3 and TRBJ2-2; tentative D call: TRBD2 (5 bases). The CDR3 length is 15 residues. Germline V gene lookup returns CDR1 LGHNA and CDR2 YSLEER. Deletions cut 4 bases from V and 3 bases from J, with 12 bases between.

This clonotype has ten or more counts. The chain uses TRBV7-3 and TRBJ1-3; 7 nucleotides line up with TRBD1. CDR1 is SGHTA and CDR2 is FQGTGA in the germline V gene. With 8 bases clipped from V and 4 bases from J, the junction kept 11 bases outside the gene matches. This CDR3 contains 15 residues. The CDR3 DNA sequence: TGTGCCAGCTACTCCGACCGACAGGGCGGAAACACCATATATTTT. As protein: CASYSDRQGGNTIYF.

This clonotype was counted a few times. The chain employs TRBV12-3 or TRBV12-4 and TRBJ2-3; 9 bases line up with TRBD2. CDR3 length: 16 residues. The trim removed 4 bases at V and 4 bases at J, leaving 9 bases unmatched. The DNA for the CDR3 is TGTGCCAGCAGTTGGGGGACTAGCCTAGTAGCAGATACGCAGTATTTT. Amino acid sequence: CASSWGTSLVADTQYF.

This sequence joins TRBV29-1 and TRBJ1-3; tentative D call: TRBD1 (5 bases). The CDR3 loop spans 15 amino acids. CDR1 is SQVTM and CDR2 is ANQGSEA in the germline V gene. V was shortened by 7 bases and J by 0 bases, with 16 bases between the two germline ends. The CDR3 sequence: CSAQRRRDSGNTIYF. Written as DNA, the CDR3 is TGCAGCGCTCAAAGACGCAGGGACTCTGGAAACACCATATATTTT. Supplemented by reference TRBV29-1 and TRBJ1-3, the full variable domain reads SAVISQKPSRDICQRGTSLTIQCQVDSQVTMMFWYRQQPGQSLTLIATANQGSEATYESGFVIDKFPISRPNLTFSTLTVSNMSPEDSSIYLCSAQRRRDSGNTIYFGEGSWLTVV.

The chain carries TRBV20-1 and TRBJ2-5; possibly TRBD1 or TRBD2 for D (6 bases each). Looked up from germline, CDR1 is DFQATT and CDR2 is SNEGSKA (reference sequence). With 4 bases removed from V and 0 bases from J, the gap between germline ends came to 12 bases. The CDR3 length is 14 residues. The CDR3: CSATGAAYQETQYF. CDR3 DNA: TGCAGTGCTACGGGGGCCGCGTACCAAGAGACCCAGTACTTC.

This clonotype was seen ten or more times. Germline and junction disagree at one end, which may indicate a read error. V usage is TRBV29-1 and J usage is TRBJ2-4, with 8 bases matching TRBD1. Per the germline V gene, CDR1 is SQVTM and CDR2 is ANQGSEA. This CDR3 is built from 13 residues. This chain's CDR3 is CSVEGQGRGIQYF. CDR3 in DNA: TGCAGCGTGGAAGGACAGGGCCGAGGCATTCAGTACTTC.

This clonotype occurred many times. The rearrangement uses TRBV12-3 or TRBV12-4 and TRBJ2-3; either TRBD1 or TRBD2 may supply D (5 bases each). The germline V and J ends were trimmed by 8 bases and 4 bases, with 13 bases remaining between them. CDR3 length: 13 residues. In DNA, the CDR3 is TGTGCCAGCGAGAGTAAGGGACCAGATACGCAGTATTTT. It encodes CASESKGPDTQYF.

J is TRBJ2-3 and V is TRBV6-1; 9 positions match TRBD2. CDR3 length: 15 amino acids. Germline CDR1 is MNHNS and CDR2 is SASEGT. V was clipped by 6 bases and J by 4 bases; unmatched bases: 8. CDR3 residues: CASRLAGGASDTQYF. The CDR3 nucleotides read TGTGCCAGCAGATTGGCGGGGGGGGCATCAGATACGCAGTATTTT.

This clonotype has at least ten counts. The V gene is TRBV5-1, the J gene TRBJ1-4; D is unclear. V lost 6 bases and J lost 3, with 12 bases in between. This CDR3 contains 14 residues. Germline V gene sequence: CDR1 SGHRS, CDR2 YFSETQ. The CDR3: CASTRGPPNEKLFF. CDR3 coding DNA: TGCGCCAGCACCCGCGGGCCGCCTAATGAAAAACTGTTTTTT.

This clonotype has at least ten counts. The rearrangement links TRBV21-1 to TRBJ1-6. TRBV21-1 corresponds to a pseudogene. This CDR3 has 15 residues. CDR3 sequence: CASSKESQFNSPLHF. The CDR3 nucleotides are TGTGCCAGCAGCAAAGAGTCACAGTTTAATTCACCCCTCCACTTT.

This clonotype has just a few counts. The V call is TRBV12-3 or TRBV12-4, the J call TRBJ2-1, with 13 bases that match TRBD2. CDR3 length: 19 amino acids. V lost 2 bases to trimming and J lost 3 bases; unmatched junction nucleotides: 10. DNA for the CDR3: TGTGCCAGCAGTTTATTTGGGACTAGCGGGGTCTCAGGCTACAATGAGCAGTTCTTC. Its protein is CASSLFGTSGVSGYNEQFF.

This clonotype was seen more than once but under ten times. The J gene is TRBJ2-5, the V gene TRBV6-5; D may be TRBD2 (5 bases). The germline V and J ends were trimmed by 6 bases and 2 bases, with 16 bases remaining between them. CDR3 length: 15 amino acids. The germline V gene has CDR1 MNHEY and CDR2 SVGAGI. CDR3 in DNA: TGTGCCAGCAGCCCCCCAAGGGAGCTTCAAGAGACCCAGTACTTC. Translating gives CASSPPRELQETQYF.

The gene calls are TRBV12-3 or TRBV12-4 and TRBJ2-5; unclear D gene. The CDR3 is 13 amino acids. The V end was cut by 6 bases, the J end by 1 base, with 9 bases between. CDR3 sequence: CASRSAGQETQYF. CDR3 sequence (DNA): TGTGCCAGCAGGTCGGCAGGCCAAGAGACCCAGTACTTC.

This clonotype was seen only a few times. The gene calls are TRBV20-1 and TRBJ1-6; TRBD1 might be the D (6 bases). The CDR3 covers 17 residues. Trimming shortened V by 8 bases and J by 7 bases, and 27 bases separated the two germline ends. From germline, CDR1 is DFQATT and CDR2 SNEGSKA (reference sequence). Here the CDR3 reads CSPRTIPGHRLNSPLHF. In DNA, the CDR3 is TGCAGTCCCCGCACCATTCCGGGACACCGACTAAATTCACCCCTCCACTTT.

This clonotype came up many times. The chain joins TRBV5-1 to TRBJ2-7; no clear D gene. The CDR3 covers 15 residues. Germline assignment: CDR1 SGHRS and CDR2 YFSETQ. Trimming took off 2 bases at V and 0 bases at J, with 12 bases between the two ends. The CDR3 sequence: CASSFNPPVSYEQYV. CDR3 in DNA: TGCGCCAGCAGCTTCAACCCCCCAGTCTCCTACGAGCAGTACGTC.

The chain uses TRBV5-1 and TRBJ1-2; D is unclear. Trimming shortened V by 0 bases and J by 13 bases, and 13 bases separated the two germline ends. CDR3 size: 12 residues. From germline, CDR1 is SGHRS and CDR2 YFSETQ. This CDR3 is CASSLARGPLTF. CDR3 sequence (DNA): TGCGCCAGCAGCTTGGCCCGAGGCCCTCTCACCTTC.

In its sample, this clonotype was seen many times. This chain uses TRBV20-1 with TRBJ2-5, with 9 nucleotides matching TRBD2. This CDR3 has 18 amino acids. The germline V gene has CDR1 DFQATT and CDR2 SNEGSKA (reference sequence). V gave up 0 bases and J gave up 7 bases; unmatched junction bases: 18. CDR3 DNA: TGCAGTGCTAGAGATCGGGCGGCTAGCGGGGTAAACCTGGGGACCCAGTACTTC. It encodes CSARDRAASGVNLGTQYF.

The chain links TRBV7-2 to TRBJ2-5; 8 nucleotides match TRBD1. Per the germline V gene, CDR1 is SGHTA and CDR2 is FQGNSA. This CDR3 has 13 amino acids. V lost 10 bases and J lost 4; bases outside the gene matches: 8. This CDR3 reads CATPSDRAETQYF. The CDR3 DNA is TGTGCCACACCTTCGGACAGGGCAGAGACCCAGTACTTC.

This clonotype has a handful of counts. In DNA, the CDR3 is TGTGCCAGCAGCTTAAGCGGACTAGAGGTGGAGACCCAGTACTTC. Translating it yields CASSLSGLEVETQYF. This rearrangement joins TRBV7-2 to TRBJ2-5; 7 bases agree with TRBD2. V trimming: 2 bases; J trimming: 5 bases; junction bases outside the gene matches: 8. The CDR3 loop spans 15 amino acids. Germline values: CDR1 SGHTA, CDR2 FQGNSA.

This clonotype was seen ten or more times. This sequence joins TRBV5-5 and TRBJ2-5; D gene uncertain. The V gene lost 4 bases and the J gene lost 2 bases, with 18 bases spanning the gap. In germline, CDR1 is SGHKS, CDR2 YYEKEE (reference sequence). There are 16 residues in the CDR3. The DNA of the CDR3 is TGTGCCAGCAGCCGGCAAGTGGATGGGTTTCAAGAGACCCAGTACTTC. Amino acids: CASSRQVDGFQETQYF.

This clonotype was observed a few times. V usage is TRBV20-1 and J usage is TRBJ1-3; perhaps TRBD1 as D (5 bases). Germline CDR1 and CDR2: DFQATT and SNEGSKA (reference sequence). CDR3 length equals 15 residues. V lost 3 bases and J lost 0, with 12 bases in between. The CDR3 bases are TGCAGTGCTAGCACAGGATTTTCCTCTGGAAACACCATATATTTT. It yields the protein CSASTGFSSGNTIYF.

The V call is TRBV29-1, the J call TRBJ2-5; 8 bases align to TRBD2. The germline CDR1 and CDR2 sequences are SQVTM and ANQGSEA. The CDR3 extends over 13 amino acids. Trimming cost V 7 bases and J 2 bases; bases outside gene matches: 6. The CDR3 coding sequence is TGCAGCGGGGGAGCGGGGGCTCAAGAGACCCAGTACTTC. As protein: CSGGAGAQETQYF.

The chain combines TRBV29-1 with TRBJ1-2; D is unresolved. V dropped 4 bases and J dropped 8 bases, with 11 bases sitting between them. This CDR3 region has 11 residues. Germline V gene data show CDR1 as SQVTM and CDR2 as ANQGSEA. The CDR3 reads CSVVKSPGYTF. As DNA, the CDR3 is TGCAGCGTTGTTAAATCGCCGGGCTACACCTTC.

The chain carries TRBV12-3 or TRBV12-4 and TRBJ2-7; D call uncertain. Trimming stripped 1 base from V and 3 bases from J, with 7 bases between. CDR3 length: 13 amino acids. CDR3 residues: CASSLGVLYEQYF. In nucleotides, the CDR3 is TGTGCCAGCAGTTTAGGGGTGCTCTACGAGCAGTACTTC.

This clonotype was seen a few times. The chain carries TRBV6-1 and TRBJ2-7, with D maybe TRBD2 (5 bases). Deletions cut 8 bases from V and 3 bases from J, with 17 bases between. The CDR3 contains 14 residues. Germline CDR1 and CDR2: MNHNS and SASEGT. This CDR3 reads CASFPGIPFYEQYV. For the CDR3, the DNA is TGTGCCAGCTTCCCGGGGATCCCCTTCTACGAGCAGTACGTC.

The chain links TRBV10-3 to TRBJ2-7; weak D call: TRBD1 (6 bases). V shed 6 bases and J shed 7 bases, with 10 bases lying between them. The CDR3 is 11 residues long. Germline CDR1 and CDR2: ENHRY and SYGVKD. The CDR3: CAISTGNEQYF. The CDR3 DNA is TGTGCCATCAGCACAGGGAATGAGCAGTACTTC.

The V call is TRBV12-3 or TRBV12-4, the J call TRBJ2-3; weak D call: TRBD2 (5 bases). This CDR3 has 16 amino acids. The V and J ends lost 1 base and 1 base respectively, with 12 bases between them. CDR3 amino acids: CASSLVGRGRTDTQYF. In nucleotides, the CDR3 is TGTGCCAGCAGTTTAGTAGGCAGAGGGCGCACAGATACGCAGTATTTT.

This clonotype was recorded once. The rearrangement links TRBV12-3 or TRBV12-4 to TRBJ2-2, with D tentatively TRBD1 or TRBD2 (5 bases each). Trimming stripped 6 bases from V and 4 bases from J, with 18 bases between. CDR3 length equals 16 residues. The CDR3 here is CASRLARGPGTGELFF. The CDR3 DNA follows: TGTGCCAGCAGGCTAGCCCGGGGCCCCGGCACCGGGGAGCTGTTTTTT.